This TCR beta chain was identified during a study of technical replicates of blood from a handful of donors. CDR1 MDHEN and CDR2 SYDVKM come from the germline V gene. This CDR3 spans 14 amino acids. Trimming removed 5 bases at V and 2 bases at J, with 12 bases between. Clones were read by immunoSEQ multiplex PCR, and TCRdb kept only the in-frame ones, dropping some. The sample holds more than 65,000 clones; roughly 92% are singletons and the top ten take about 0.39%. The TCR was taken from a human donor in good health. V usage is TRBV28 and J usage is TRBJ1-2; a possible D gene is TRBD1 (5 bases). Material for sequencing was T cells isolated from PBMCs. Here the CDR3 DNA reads TGTGCCAGCAGTCAGCCGGCAGGGAACTATGGCTACACCTTC. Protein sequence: CASSQPAGNYGYTF.